This T cell receptor beta chain comes out of a study of metastatic and nonmetastatic thyroid tumors. Looking at the study overall: Repertoires were compared across blood and tumor or nodule tissue from malignant and benign thyroid patients. Notes on the study in general: Compared with benign nodules, malignant thyroid tumors were reported to have significantly higher TCR beta diversity in both blood and tumor.

As to this clone: Its antigen is unidentified.

Germline V gene data show CDR1 as MNHEY and CDR2 as SMNVEV (reference sequence). Germline trimming cut 8 bases from V and 8 bases from J; bases unmatched to any gene: 18. This CDR3 contains 16 residues. How the authors handled the data: The study built a papillary thyroid cancer distant-metastasis classifier from CDR3 differences across clinicopathological groups. TCRdb reanalyzed the PCR reads with MiXCR. The V and J calls here are based on TCRdb, not the publication. The table has under 55,000 clones, roughly 15% seen once. All patients were treatment-naive before thyroid surgery. The TCR sequence derives from a female donor with papillary thyroid cancer or a benign thyroid nodule (not recorded which). Some clones in this sample may be carry-over from other donors' samples. The sequencing input was blood. The chain uses TRBV27 and TRBJ2-1; 7 bases agree with TRBD2. CDR3 in amino acids: CASQSNYCTSVYEQFF. The CDR3 DNA sequence: TGTGCCAGCCAGTCCAACTATTGCACTAGCGTCTATGAGCAGTTCTTC.